This T cell receptor (beta chain) emerged from a study of shared clonotypes between healthy human individuals. The germline gives CDR1 SGHVS, CDR2 FNYEAQ. V lost 9 bases to trimming and J lost 4 bases, with 15 bases between them. The length of the CDR3 is 14 residues. The study, taken as a whole, reports: The study generally estimated greater richness for naive than memory subsets.

Remarks on this clone: The target antigen is unknown.

Within Nashville, Tennessee resided all donors, each a Caucasian adult. Repertoires were generated with immunoSEQ multiplex PCR, while TCRdb's copy carries only in-frame clones and drops some. Among about 2.4 million clones, more than 85% were seen once, and the ten largest hold approximately 0.36%. This rearrangement joins TRBV7-6 to TRBJ1-4, with D hard to call. The sequencing input was naive CD4+ T cells from PBMCs. The subset denotes: CD45RA+ positively selected. The clonotype comes from a man younger than 30 in good health. Some clones in this sample may be carry-over from other donors' samples. The CDR3 here is CARKSYADNEKLFF. The CDR3 DNA follows: TGTGCCAGAAAATCCTATGCGGATAATGAAAAACTGTTTTTT.